Below, one T cell receptor (beta chain) is given with its context. What it binds is unknown. The DNA is left out, because the CDR3 cannot be placed on it with certainty; the CDR3 is given as TCRdb lists it. The germline CDR1 and CDR2 sequences are DFQATT and SNEGSKA (reference sequence). The CDR3 has 12 residues if both end residues are counted. This sample is part of a study of CD8 T cells in Susac syndrome. The sequenced target, TCR beta, came from blood CD8+ and CD4+ T cells. TEMRA cells underwent FACS enrichment and CD8+ and CD4+ T cells underwent negative isolation. Overall study findings and caveats: The study's TCR sequencing and HLA analysis drew on a certain number of individuals. That number was acknowledged as relatively small.

Random hexamers were used to reverse transcribe roughly 0.45 to 1 ug of RNA. An immunoSEQ multiplex PCR amplified TCR beta CDR3 over 54 Vbeta and 13 Jbeta. TCRdb reanalysed the immunoSEQ multiplex PCR reads using MiXCR and keeps one entry per CDR3 protein. This sample has under 550,000 distinct CDR3 sequences; roughly 85% occur once, and the top ten carry roughly 0.1%. The J gene is TRBJ1-3, the V gene TRBV20-1. The TCR was taken from a human donor with multiple sclerosis. Sequencing used CD8+ T cells from PBMCs. The CDR3: CSARHFGLGTLF.